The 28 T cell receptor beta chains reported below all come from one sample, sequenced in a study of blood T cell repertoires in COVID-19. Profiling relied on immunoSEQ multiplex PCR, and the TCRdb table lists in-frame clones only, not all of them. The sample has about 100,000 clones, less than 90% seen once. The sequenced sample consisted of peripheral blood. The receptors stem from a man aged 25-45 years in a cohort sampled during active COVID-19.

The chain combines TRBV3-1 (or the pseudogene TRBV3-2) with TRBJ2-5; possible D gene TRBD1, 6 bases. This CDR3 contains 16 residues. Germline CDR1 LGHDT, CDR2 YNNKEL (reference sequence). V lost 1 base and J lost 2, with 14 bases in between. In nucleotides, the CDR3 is TGTGCCAGCAGCCAAGTAACAGGGCTGAGGCAAGAGACCCAGTACTTC. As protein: CASSQVTGLRQETQYF.

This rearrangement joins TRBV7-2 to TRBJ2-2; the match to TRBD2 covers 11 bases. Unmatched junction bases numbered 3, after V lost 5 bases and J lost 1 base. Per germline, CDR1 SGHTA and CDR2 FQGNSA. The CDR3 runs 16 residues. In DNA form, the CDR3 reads TGTGCCAGCAGCCAAGGGACTAGCGGGAACACCGGGGAGCTGTTTTTT. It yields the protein CASSQGTSGNTGELFF.

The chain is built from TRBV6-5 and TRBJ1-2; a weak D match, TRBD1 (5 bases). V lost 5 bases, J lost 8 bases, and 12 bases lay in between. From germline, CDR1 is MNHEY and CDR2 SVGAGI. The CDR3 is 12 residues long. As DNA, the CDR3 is TGTGCCAGCAGTCAGACCCGACAGGGCTACACCTTC. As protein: CASSQTRQGYTF.

DNA of the CDR3: TGTGCCAGCAGCTTAGACTACAGGGACGATGAGCAGTTCTTC. It codes for CASSLDYRDDEQFF. The chain is built from TRBV11-3 and TRBJ2-1; D possibly corresponds to TRBD1 (6 bases). Per germline, CDR1 SGHNT and CDR2 YENEEA. V lost 0 bases to trimming and J lost 8 bases, with 11 bases between them. The CDR3 sequence is 14 residues long.

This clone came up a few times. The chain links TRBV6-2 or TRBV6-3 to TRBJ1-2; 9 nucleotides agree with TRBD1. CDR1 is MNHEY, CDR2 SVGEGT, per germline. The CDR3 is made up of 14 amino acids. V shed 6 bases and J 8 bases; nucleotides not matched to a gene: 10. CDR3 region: CASSRPGTGSGYTF. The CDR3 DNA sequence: TGTGCCAGCAGCCGTCCCGGGACAGGGTCCGGCTACACCTTC.

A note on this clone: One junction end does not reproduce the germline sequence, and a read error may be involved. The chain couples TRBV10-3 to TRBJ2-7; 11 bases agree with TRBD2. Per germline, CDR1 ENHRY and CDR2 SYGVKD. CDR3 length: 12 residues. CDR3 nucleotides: TGTGCCATGGCCCCGGCTAGCGGGGGGCCGGTCTTC. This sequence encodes CAMAPASGGPVF.

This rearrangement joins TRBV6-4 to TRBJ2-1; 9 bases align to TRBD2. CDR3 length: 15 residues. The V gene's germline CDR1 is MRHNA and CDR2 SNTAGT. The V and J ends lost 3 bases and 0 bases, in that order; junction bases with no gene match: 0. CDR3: CASSERGGSYNEQFF. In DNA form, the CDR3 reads TGTGCCAGCAGTGAGCGGGGGGGCTCCTACAATGAGCAGTTCTTC.

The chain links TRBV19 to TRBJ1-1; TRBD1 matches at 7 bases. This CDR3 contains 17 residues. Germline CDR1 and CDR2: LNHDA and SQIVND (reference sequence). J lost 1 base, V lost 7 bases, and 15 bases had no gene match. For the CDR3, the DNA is TGTGCCAGTACACGTACAGGGGTTCGGTCCAAGAACACTGAAGCTTTCTTT. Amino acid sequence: CASTRTGVRSKNTEAFF.

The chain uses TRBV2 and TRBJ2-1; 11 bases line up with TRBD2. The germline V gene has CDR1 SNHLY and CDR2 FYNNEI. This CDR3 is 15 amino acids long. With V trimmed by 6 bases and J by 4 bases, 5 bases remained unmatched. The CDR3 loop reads CASRALAGDYNEQFF. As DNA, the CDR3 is TGTGCCAGCAGAGCACTAGCGGGGGATTACAATGAGCAGTTCTTC.

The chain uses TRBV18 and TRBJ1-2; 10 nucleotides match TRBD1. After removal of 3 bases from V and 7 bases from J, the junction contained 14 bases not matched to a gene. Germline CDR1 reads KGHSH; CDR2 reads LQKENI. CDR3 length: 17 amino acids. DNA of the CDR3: TGTGCCAGCTCACCGTCGACAGGGGGCCCCTCTATCGGTGGCTACACCTTC. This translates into CASSPSTGGPSIGGYTF.

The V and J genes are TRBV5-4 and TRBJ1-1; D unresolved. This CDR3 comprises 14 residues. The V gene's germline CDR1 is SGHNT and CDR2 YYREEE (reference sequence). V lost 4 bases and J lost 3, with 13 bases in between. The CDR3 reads CASSPGGVYTEAFF. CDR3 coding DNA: TGTGCCAGCAGCCCGGGCGGGGTTTACACTGAAGCTTTCTTT.

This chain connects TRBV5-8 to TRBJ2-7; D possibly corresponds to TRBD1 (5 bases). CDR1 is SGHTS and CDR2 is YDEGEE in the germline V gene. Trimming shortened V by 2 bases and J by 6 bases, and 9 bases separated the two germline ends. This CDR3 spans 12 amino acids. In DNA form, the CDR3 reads TGTGCCAGCAGCTTCAGGGTTAGCGAGCAGTACTTC. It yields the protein CASSFRVSEQYF.

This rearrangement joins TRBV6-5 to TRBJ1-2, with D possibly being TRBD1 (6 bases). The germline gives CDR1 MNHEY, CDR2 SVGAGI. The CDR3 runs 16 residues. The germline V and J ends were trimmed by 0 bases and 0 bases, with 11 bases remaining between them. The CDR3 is CASSYSRTEANYGYTF. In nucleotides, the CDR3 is TGTGCCAGCAGTTACTCCCGGACAGAGGCTAACTATGGCTACACCTTC.

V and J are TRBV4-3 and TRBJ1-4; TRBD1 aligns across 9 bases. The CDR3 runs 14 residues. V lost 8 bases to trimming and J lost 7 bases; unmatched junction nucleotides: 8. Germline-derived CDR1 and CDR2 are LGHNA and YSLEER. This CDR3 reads CASRSGQGREKLFF. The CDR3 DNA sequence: TGCGCCAGCCGATCGGGACAGGGACGTGAAAAACTGTTTTTT.

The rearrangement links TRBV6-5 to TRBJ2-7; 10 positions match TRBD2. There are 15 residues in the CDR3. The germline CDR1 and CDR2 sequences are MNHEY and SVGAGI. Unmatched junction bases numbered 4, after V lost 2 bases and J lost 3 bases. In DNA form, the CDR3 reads TGTGCCAGCAGTTACAATGGACTAGCGGACTACGAGCAGTACTTC. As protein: CASSYNGLADYEQYF.

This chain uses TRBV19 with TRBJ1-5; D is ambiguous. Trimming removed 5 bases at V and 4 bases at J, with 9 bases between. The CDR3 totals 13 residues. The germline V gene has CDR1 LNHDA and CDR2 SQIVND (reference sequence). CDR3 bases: TGTGCCAGTAGTCCCAGGTTGAATCAGCCCCAGCATTTT. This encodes CASSPRLNQPQHF.

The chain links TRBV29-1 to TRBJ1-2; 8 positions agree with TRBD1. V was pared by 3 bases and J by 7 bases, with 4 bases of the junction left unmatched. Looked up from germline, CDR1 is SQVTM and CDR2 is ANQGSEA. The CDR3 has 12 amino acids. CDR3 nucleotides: TGCAGCGTTGAGAGGGACAGGACTGGCTACACCTTC. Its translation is CSVERDRTGYTF.

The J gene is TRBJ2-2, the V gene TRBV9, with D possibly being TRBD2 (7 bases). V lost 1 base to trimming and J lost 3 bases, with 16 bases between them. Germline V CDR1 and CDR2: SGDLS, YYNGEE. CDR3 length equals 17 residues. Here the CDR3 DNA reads TGTGCCAGCAGCGTAAGGGCGGGCGGGGGCGACACCGGGGAGCTGTTTTTT. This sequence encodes CASSVRAGGGDTGELFF.

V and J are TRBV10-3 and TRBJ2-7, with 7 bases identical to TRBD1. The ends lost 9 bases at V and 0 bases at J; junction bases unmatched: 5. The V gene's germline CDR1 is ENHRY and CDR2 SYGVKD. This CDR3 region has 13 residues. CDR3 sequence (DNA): TGTGCCATATCCGACAGGGTCTCCTACGAGCAGTACTTC. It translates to CAISDRVSYEQYF.

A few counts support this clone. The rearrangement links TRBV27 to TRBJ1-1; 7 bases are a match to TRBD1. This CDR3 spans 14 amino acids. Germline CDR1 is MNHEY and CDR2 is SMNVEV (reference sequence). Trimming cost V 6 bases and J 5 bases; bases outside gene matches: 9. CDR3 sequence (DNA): TGTGCCAGCAGGTTGACAGGGATTATAACTGAAGCTTTCTTT. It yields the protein CASRLTGIITEAFF.

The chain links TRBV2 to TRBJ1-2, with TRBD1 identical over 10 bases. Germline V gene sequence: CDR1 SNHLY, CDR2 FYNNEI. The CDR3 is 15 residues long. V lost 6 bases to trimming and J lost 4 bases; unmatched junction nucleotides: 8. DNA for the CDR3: TGTGCCAGCAGAGAACGACAGGGGGCCCCCTATGGCTACACCTTC. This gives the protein CASRERQGAPYGYTF.

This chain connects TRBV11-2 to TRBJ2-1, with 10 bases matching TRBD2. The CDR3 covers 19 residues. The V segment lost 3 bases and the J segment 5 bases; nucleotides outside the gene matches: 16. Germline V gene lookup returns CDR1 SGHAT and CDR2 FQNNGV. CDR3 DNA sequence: TGTGCCAGCAGCTTCTTCTCGGTAATAGCGGGGGGCACTAACAATGAGCAGTTCTTC. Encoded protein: CASSFFSVIAGGTNNEQFF.

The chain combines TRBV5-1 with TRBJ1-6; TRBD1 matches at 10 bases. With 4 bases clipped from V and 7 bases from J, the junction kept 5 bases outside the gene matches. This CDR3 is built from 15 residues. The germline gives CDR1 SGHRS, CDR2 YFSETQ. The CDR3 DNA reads TGCGCCAGCAGCCCACAGGACAGGGGGAATTCACCCCTCCACTTT. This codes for CASSPQDRGNSPLHF.

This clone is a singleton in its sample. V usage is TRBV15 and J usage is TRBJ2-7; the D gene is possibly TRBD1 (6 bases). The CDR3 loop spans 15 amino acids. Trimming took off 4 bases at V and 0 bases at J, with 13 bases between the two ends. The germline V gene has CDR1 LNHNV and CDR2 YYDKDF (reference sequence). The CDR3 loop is CATSTHRDGSYEQYF. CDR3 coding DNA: TGTGCCACCAGCACCCACAGGGACGGCTCCTACGAGCAGTACTTC. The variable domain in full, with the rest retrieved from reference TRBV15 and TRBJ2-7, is DAMVIQNPRYQVTQFGKPVTLSCSQTLNHNVMYWYQQKSSQAPKLLFHYYDKDFNNEADTPDNFQSRRPNTSFCFLDIRSPGLGDTAMYLCATSTHRDGSYEQYFGPGTRLTVT.

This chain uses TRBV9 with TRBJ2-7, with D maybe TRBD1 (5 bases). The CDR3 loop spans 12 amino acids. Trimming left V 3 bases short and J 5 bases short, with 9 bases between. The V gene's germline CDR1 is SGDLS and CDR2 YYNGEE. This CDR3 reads CASSDPRDEQYF. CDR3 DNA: TGTGCCAGCAGCGACCCCAGGGACGAGCAGTACTTC. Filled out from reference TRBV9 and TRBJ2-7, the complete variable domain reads DSGVTQTPKHLITATGQRVTLRCSPRSGDLSVYWYQQSLDQGLQFLIQYYNGEERAKGNILERFSAQQFPDLHSELNLSSLELGDSALYFCASSDPRDEQYFGPGTRLTVT.

The CDR3 sequence is CASSQVGQGREKLFF. CDR3 DNA: TGTGCCAGCAGCCAGGTGGGACAGGGTCGGGAAAAACTGTTTTTT. The gene calls are TRBV5-5 and TRBJ1-4; 9 nucleotides line up with TRBD1. The ends lost 4 bases at V and 8 bases at J; junction bases unmatched: 9. The V gene's germline CDR1 is SGHKS and CDR2 YYEKEE (reference sequence). The CDR3 spans 15 residues.

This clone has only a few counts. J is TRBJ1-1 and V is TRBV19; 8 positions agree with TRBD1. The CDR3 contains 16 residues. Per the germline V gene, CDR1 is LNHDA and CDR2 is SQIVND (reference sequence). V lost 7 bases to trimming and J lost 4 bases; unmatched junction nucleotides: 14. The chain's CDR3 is CASTQGSAGGRTEAFF. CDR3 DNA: TGTGCCAGTACCCAGGGGTCGGCAGGGGGCCGCACTGAAGCTTTCTTT.

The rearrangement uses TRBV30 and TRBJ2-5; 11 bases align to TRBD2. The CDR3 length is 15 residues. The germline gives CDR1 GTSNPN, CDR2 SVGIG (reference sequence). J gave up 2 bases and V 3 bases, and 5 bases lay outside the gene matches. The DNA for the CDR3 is TGTGCCTGGAGCTCCGGGACTAGCGGTCAAGAGACCCAGTACTTC. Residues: CAWSSGTSGQETQYF.